The table lists the clone carrying this T cell receptor beta chain with a count of one. The antigen is undetermined. Generated by immunoSEQ multiplex PCR, the TCRdb table keeps only in-frame clones and is missing some. The table shows 130,000 or so clones, with 90% occurring only once. This sample was taken from a study of T cell responses to AZD1222 COVID-19 vaccine. Study-level background: Investigators merged groups given second doses at roughly 4 or roughly 12 weeks. General study findings and limits: Seropositivity was recorded at baseline in only 6 or 7 AZD1222 recipients.

From germline, CDR1 is SGHAT and CDR2 FQNNGV. CDR3 size: 15 residues. V gave up 1 base and J gave up 4 bases, with 11 bases separating them. Here the sequenced sample was peripheral blood, taken on day 0 of AZD1222 vaccination. This clonotype was sampled from an adult in good health. The rearrangement uses TRBV11-2 and TRBJ1-5; a possible D gene is TRBD1 (5 bases). The CDR3 sequence: CASSLGGPRNQPQHF. The CDR3 DNA reads as TGTGCCAGCAGCTTAGGGGGCCCGCGGAATCAGCCCCAGCATTTT.